These 22 T cell receptor beta chains were all obtained from the same sample, sequenced in a study of CD8+ T cells in alopecia areata. Investigators isolated RNA and reverse transcribed it into cDNA to act as the sequencing template. Sequencing was performed with immunoSEQ multiplex PCR; in TCRdb, only in-frame clones are kept and a portion is missing. The sample consists of about 150,000 clones, around 47% of them appearing once. Sequencing was carried out using CD4+ T cells sorted from blood. Receptors originate from a human donor with alopecia areata.

The gene calls are TRBV5-6 and TRBJ1-1, with D possibly TRBD1 on 6 matching bases. V gave up 1 base and J gave up 2 bases, with 9 bases separating them. The CDR3 totals 14 residues. Germline values: CDR1 SGHDT, CDR2 YYEEEE. In DNA, the CDR3 is TGTGCCAGCAGCTTGACAGGGCTCAACACTGAAGCTTTCTTT. As protein: CASSLTGLNTEAFF.

This clone occurred a few times. Other DNA variants within this sample encode the same CDR3. The chain combines TRBV29-1 with TRBJ2-3; D not resolved. The CDR3 loop spans 12 amino acids. Trimming took off 6 bases at V and 1 base at J, with 8 bases between the two ends. Germline values: CDR1 SQVTM, CDR2 ANQGSEA. CDR3: CSVRTGTDTQYF. The CDR3 nucleotides read TGCAGCGTGAGGACCGGCACAGATACGCAGTATTTT.

CDR3 residues: CASSQEGFRSNQPQHF. The DNA for the CDR3 is TGCGCCAGCAGCCAAGAGGGTTTTAGGAGCAATCAGCCCCAGCATTTT. This sequence joins TRBV4-1 and TRBJ1-5; D call uncertain. This CDR3 comprises 16 residues. CDR1 MGHRA and CDR2 YSYEKL come from the germline V gene. Trimming left V 0 bases short and J 1 base short, with 10 bases between.

This clone came up a few times. The CDR3 DNA is TGCAGCGTACTAGGACAGGAGGCCTGGGAGACCCAGTACTTC. Translating it yields CSVLGQEAWETQYF. This chain uses TRBV29-1 with TRBJ2-5, with 7 positions matching TRBD1. Germline V gene lookup returns CDR1 SQVTM and CDR2 ANQGSEA. The CDR3 covers 14 residues. V lost 6 bases to trimming and J lost 5 bases; unmatched junction nucleotides: 12.

The chain joins TRBV19 to TRBJ2-5; the D call may be TRBD1 or TRBD2 (5 bases each). The CDR3 sequence is 14 residues long. Trimming removed 10 bases from V and 5 bases from J, with 20 bases in between. The germline CDR1 and CDR2 sequences are LNHDA and SQIVND (reference sequence). The CDR3 reads CATRGRVISETQYF. The CDR3 coding sequence is TGTGCCACCCGGGGCAGGGTGATTTCTGAGACCCAGTACTTC.

V usage is TRBV11-1 and J usage is TRBJ2-1; D is undetermined. CDR1 is SGHAT, CDR2 FQDESV, per germline (reference sequence). V was pared by 3 bases and J by 3 bases, with 9 bases between. The CDR3 consists of 14 residues. The CDR3 nucleotides read TGTGCCAGCAGCTTCCGTGAGGTCTACAATGAGCAGTTCTTC. Amino acid sequence: CASSFREVYNEQFF.

The V gene is TRBV30, the J gene TRBJ1-5; D remains ambiguous. The V gene lost 1 base and the J gene lost 0 bases, with 4 bases spanning the gap. CDR1 is GTSNPN and CDR2 is SVGIG in the germline V gene (reference sequence). This CDR3 contains 13 residues. The CDR3 DNA reads TGTGCCTGGAGTGAAAGTAGCAATCAGCCCCAGCATTTT. Residues: CAWSESSNQPQHF.

This clone came up a few times. The rearrangement joins TRBV29-1 to TRBJ1-4, with TRBD1 identical over 7 bases. The CDR3 runs 14 residues. Germline V lookup: CDR1 SQVTM, CDR2 ANQGSEA. Trimming removed 4 bases from V and 7 bases from J; junction bases left unmatched: 9. The CDR3 region is CSVGRDRGSEKLFF. The CDR3 bases are TGCAGCGTTGGACGGGACAGAGGTAGTGAAAAACTGTTTTTT.

The chain has TRBV2 and TRBJ2-5; D uncertain. In germline, CDR1 is SNHLY, CDR2 FYNNEI. CDR3 length equals 11 residues. Trimming removed 10 bases at V and 2 bases at J, with 8 bases between. The CDR3 spells CATGGQETQYF. For the CDR3, the DNA is TGTGCCACCGGTGGACAAGAGACCCAGTACTTC.

In its sample, this clone was seen a few times. The genes are TRBV9 and TRBJ2-1, with unresolved D. Germline CDR1 reads SGDLS; CDR2 reads YYNGEE. Trimming pared 4 bases from V and 0 bases from J, leaving 14 bases between. The CDR3 has 16 residues. CDR3 nucleotide sequence: TGTGCCAGCAGCCCCCCCGCAGAGCGCTCCTACAATGAGCAGTTCTTC. It encodes CASSPPAERSYNEQFF.

This clone came up once. Mismatch with germline at one junction end may stem from a read error. The gene calls are TRBV4-2 and TRBJ2-1, with D possibly TRBD1 on 5 matching bases. The germline CDR1 and CDR2 sequences are LGHNA and YNFKEQ. The CDR3 covers 16 residues. CDR3 sequence (DNA): TGTGCCAGCAACCAAGAAGCAGGGATCCGCTATAATGAGCAGTTCTTC. It yields the protein CASNQEAGIRYNEQFF.

This rearrangement joins TRBV19 to TRBJ1-1, with D possibly being TRBD1 (6 bases). The V end lost 10 bases, the J end lost 4 bases, and 16 bases lay between the germline ends. This CDR3 is 13 amino acids long. Germline loops: CDR1 LNHDA, CDR2 SQIVND (reference sequence). The CDR3 reads CATNNRAGTEAFF. CDR3 DNA: TGTGCCACGAATAACAGGGCCGGCACTGAAGCTTTCTTT.

The chain carries TRBV6-5 and TRBJ2-5, with 7 bases identical to TRBD2. CDR3 length equals 11 residues. Germline CDR1 reads MNHEY; CDR2 reads SVGAGI. With V trimmed by 6 bases and J by 9 bases, 4 bases remained unmatched. The CDR3 region is CASSAAGAQYF. The CDR3 DNA sequence: TGTGCCAGCAGCGCCGCGGGGGCCCAGTACTTC.

The J gene is TRBJ1-1, the V gene TRBV6-5; 7 positions match TRBD1. J gave up 3 bases and V 7 bases, and 11 bases lay outside the gene matches. The CDR3 is 15 amino acids. Germline V lookup: CDR1 MNHEY, CDR2 SVGAGI. In nucleotides, the CDR3 is TGTGCCAGCACCTCAACAGGGGCGGGACACACTGAAGCTTTCTTT. It yields the protein CASTSTGAGHTEAFF.

This clone was seen just once. The chain links TRBV6-5 to TRBJ1-2; TRBD1 might be the D (5 bases). CDR1 and CDR2 (germline): MNHEY, SVGAGI. Trimming removed 2 bases from V and 3 bases from J, with 10 bases in between. The CDR3 runs 14 residues. The CDR3 sequence is CASSYKGGDYGYTF. In nucleotides, the CDR3 is TGTGCCAGCAGTTACAAAGGAGGGGACTATGGCTACACCTTC.

This clone was seen a few times. The chain has TRBV19 and TRBJ2-5; 10 positions match TRBD2. CDR1 and CDR2 (germline): LNHDA, SQIVND (reference sequence). J gave up 5 bases and V 4 bases, and 13 bases lay outside the gene matches. This CDR3 is built from 17 residues. As DNA, the CDR3 is TGTGCCAGTAGTAGAAGCTCACTAGCGGGATTGTCGGAGACCCAGTACTTC. Protein product: CASSRSSLAGLSETQYF.

The chain carries TRBV29-1 and TRBJ1-5, with D perhaps matching TRBD1 (5 bases). Germline lookup yields CDR1 SQVTM and CDR2 ANQGSEA. V was clipped by 5 bases and J by 4 bases, with 21 bases between them. CDR3 length: 16 residues. CDR3 sequence (DNA): TGCAGCGTTCACCGACACGGGGACGGAAGAAATCAGCCCCAGCATTTT. This sequence encodes CSVHRHGDGRNQPQHF.

V and J are TRBV5-4 and TRBJ2-1; 8 bases map to TRBD1. Per the germline V gene, CDR1 is SGHNT and CDR2 is YYREEE (reference sequence). Trimming removed 4 bases from V and 8 bases from J; junction bases left unmatched: 8. CDR3 length: 14 residues. The DNA of the CDR3 is TGTGCCAGCAGCCAAGCAGGGGGCTTGCATGAGCAGTTCTTC. Translated, it gives CASSQAGGLHEQFF.

This clone was counted a few times. This chain joins TRBV29-1 and TRBJ2-6; D call uncertain. This CDR3 region has 17 residues. The V and J ends lost 4 bases and 1 base respectively, with 17 bases between them. Germline assignment: CDR1 SQVTM and CDR2 ANQGSEA. The CDR3 nucleotides are TGCAGCGTTGGGCAGATAGTCAGAACATCTGGGGCCAACGTCCTGACTTTC. It codes for CSVGQIVRTSGANVLTF.

The V call is TRBV15, the J call TRBJ2-7; a possible D gene is TRBD1 (6 bases). V shed 1 base and J shed 2 bases, with 6 bases lying between them. There are 13 residues in the CDR3. Germline V gives CDR1 LNHNV, CDR2 YYDKDF (reference sequence). CDR3 bases: TGTGCCACCAGCAGAGGGGGGCCCTACGAGCAGTACTTC. Translated, it gives CATSRGGPYEQYF.

This clone was observed a handful of times. The rearrangement joins TRBV19 to TRBJ1-5; D might be TRBD1 (5 bases). Germline V CDR1 and CDR2: LNHDA, SQIVND (reference sequence). The CDR3 has 14 residues. V lost 7 bases and J lost 0, with 10 bases in between. The CDR3 DNA is TGTGCCAGTACCCCGGGGCTTAGCAATCAGCCCCAGCATTTT. Amino acid sequence: CASTPGLSNQPQHF. The full variable domain, with the rest looked up from reference TRBV19 and TRBJ1-5, is DGGITQSPKYLFRKEGQNVTLSCEQNLNHDAMYWYRQDPGQGLRLIYYSQIVNDFQKGDIAEGYSVSREKKESFPLTVTSAQKNPTAFYLCASTPGLSNQPQHFGDGTRLSIL.

In this sample, this clone turned up a few times. The chain has TRBV29-1 and TRBJ2-5; no reliable D call. The V end lost 1 base, the J end lost 1 base, and 25 bases lay between the germline ends. The length of the CDR3 is 19 residues. Germline V CDR1 and CDR2: SQVTM, ANQGSEA. The CDR3 spells CSVEGLPRAFREFQETQYF. The CDR3 DNA reads as TGCAGCGTTGAAGGCTTACCCCGGGCTTTCCGCGAATTCCAAGAGACCCAGTACTTC.